Below are 32 T cell receptor beta chains sequenced from a single sample in a study of T cell responses to AZD1222 COVID-19 vaccine. Repertoires were generated with immunoSEQ multiplex PCR, while TCRdb's copy carries only in-frame clones and drops some. The repertoire consists of about 190,000 clones, with approximately 94% occurring once and the leading ten covering about 9.3%. Specimen: peripheral blood, collected on day 0 of AZD1222 vaccination. These receptors were taken from an adult in good health.

The V call is TRBV28, the J call TRBJ2-4; D perhaps matches TRBD1 (5 bases). This CDR3 has 17 amino acids. V lost 3 bases and J lost 0, with 15 bases in between. Germline V CDR1 and CDR2: MDHEN, SYDVKM. CDR3 coding DNA: TGTGCCAGCAGTTTTATCCCCGTGGGGCTAGCCAAAAACATTCAGTACTTC. Its protein product is CASSFIPVGLAKNIQYF.

This rearrangement joins TRBV5-4 to TRBJ1-6; TRBD1 is a possible D gene (5 bases). This CDR3 comprises 14 residues. V was pared by 4 bases and J by 7 bases, with 12 bases between. Germline V CDR1 and CDR2: SGHNT, YYREEE (reference sequence). The CDR3 bases are TGTGCCAGCAGCCCCGACAGAATCAATTCACCCCTCCACTTT. It yields the protein CASSPDRINSPLHF.

V and J are TRBV5-5 and TRBJ1-6, with 7 bases matching TRBD1. Germline CDR1 SGHKS, CDR2 YYEKEE (reference sequence). There are 14 residues in the CDR3. V trimming: 4 bases; J trimming: 6 bases; junction bases outside the gene matches: 4. DNA for the CDR3: TGTGCCAGCAGCCAAGGGACAGCTAATTCACCCCTCCACTTT. This encodes CASSQGTANSPLHF.

The chain employs TRBV14 and TRBJ2-1; 7 bases line up with TRBD2. Germline V gene lookup returns CDR1 SGHDN and CDR2 FVKESK. Germline trimming cut 1 base from V and 11 bases from J; bases unmatched to any gene: 5. The length of the CDR3 is 13 residues. This CDR3 is CASSQARREKQFF. For the CDR3, the DNA is TGTGCCAGCAGCCAAGCGAGGCGGGAGAAGCAGTTCTTC.

This sequence joins TRBV11-2 and TRBJ1-1, with D maybe TRBD1 (6 bases). Germline V CDR1 and CDR2: SGHAT, FQNNGV. V lost 6 bases to trimming and J lost 6 bases, with 17 bases between them. The CDR3 has 14 amino acids. The CDR3 region has the DNA TGTGCCAGCAGGAATGGGGGGGCGCGCCCTGAAGCTTTCTTT. Protein product: CASRNGGARPEAFF.

The rearrangement links TRBV15 to TRBJ2-7; the D gene is possibly TRBD1 (5 bases). The CDR3 is 12 amino acids. Germline V lookup: CDR1 LNHNV, CDR2 YYDKDF (reference sequence). Trimming removed 9 bases at V and 0 bases at J, with 9 bases between. The CDR3 region has the DNA TGTGCCACTTCAGGGTCCTCCTACGAGCAGTACTTC. Residues: CATSGSSYEQYF.

The genes are TRBV7-2 and TRBJ1-3, with TRBD1 as a possible D gene (6 bases). The CDR3 has 17 residues. The ends were cut back, 5 bases at V and 2 bases at J, with 19 bases in the middle. Germline CDR1 is SGHTA and CDR2 is FQGNSA. The CDR3 loop is CASSELEGPGAGNTIYF. The CDR3 DNA is TGTGCCAGCAGCGAGTTAGAGGGGCCAGGGGCTGGAAACACCATATATTTT.

This clone was detected once. The chain employs TRBV28 and TRBJ2-7, with D perhaps given as TRBD1 or TRBD2 (5 bases each). Germline CDR1 is MDHEN and CDR2 is SYDVKM. The V end was cut by 1 base, the J end by 3 bases, with 16 bases between. The CDR3 spans 16 residues. This chain's CDR3 is CASSLLGDPFNYEQYF. CDR3 sequence (DNA): TGTGCCAGCAGTTTATTGGGGGACCCTTTTAACTACGAGCAGTACTTC.

The gene calls are TRBV3-1 (or the pseudogene TRBV3-2) and TRBJ1-2; D not certain. Trimming cost V 3 bases and J 4 bases, with 18 bases left between them. This CDR3 is built from 16 residues. The V gene's germline CDR1 is LGHDT and CDR2 YNNKEL (reference sequence). The CDR3 reads CASSHSEGHSLYGYTF. The CDR3 DNA reads as TGTGCCAGCAGCCACTCCGAAGGTCACAGCCTCTATGGCTACACCTTC.

V is TRBV19 and J is TRBJ1-6; 10 bases line up with TRBD1. V was pared by 6 bases and J by 7 bases, with 6 bases of the junction left unmatched. In germline, CDR1 is LNHDA, CDR2 SQIVND (reference sequence). The CDR3 spans 15 residues. CDR3 in amino acids: CASRPGQGRNSPLHF. The CDR3 DNA sequence: TGTGCCAGTAGACCGGGACAGGGGAGGAATTCACCCCTCCACTTT.

The chain carries TRBV12-3 or TRBV12-4 and TRBJ1-1; D unresolved. The CDR3 is 13 amino acids. Trimming took off 3 bases at V and 3 bases at J, with 8 bases between the two ends. CDR3 in DNA: TGTGCCAGCAGTTTTCGAGTATACACTGAAGCTTTCTTT. It encodes CASSFRVYTEAFF.

The chain links TRBV27 to TRBJ1-5, with a tentative D call TRBD1 (5 bases). CDR3 size: 12 residues. Germline CDR1 and CDR2: MNHEY and SMNVEV (reference sequence). V dropped 2 bases and J dropped 10 bases, with 9 bases sitting between them. CDR3 nucleotides: TGTGCCAGCAGTTTACGGGGGGGACCCCAGCATTTT. Its protein product is CASSLRGGPQHF.

The chain links TRBV6-5 to TRBJ2-3; TRBD2 agrees at 10 bases. This CDR3 region has 15 residues. Germline-derived CDR1 and CDR2 are MNHEY and SVGAGI. Germline trimming cut 10 bases from V and 0 bases from J; bases unmatched to any gene: 7. The CDR3 DNA reads TGTGCCATCCGACTAGCGGGTTACAGCACAGATACGCAGTATTTT. Its translation: CAIRLAGYSTDTQYF.

This chain joins TRBV19 and TRBJ1-1; TRBD1 is a possible D gene (5 bases). CDR1 and CDR2 (germline): LNHDA, SQIVND (reference sequence). Trimming cost V 8 bases and J 1 base, with 11 bases left between them. The CDR3 has 13 residues. CDR3 DNA sequence: TGTGCCAGTGGGGGACGGTCGAACACTGAAGCTTTCTTT. It encodes CASGGRSNTEAFF.

The J gene is TRBJ2-5, the V gene TRBV14; 12 bases match TRBD2. The CDR3 contains 17 residues. Germline assignment: CDR1 SGHDN and CDR2 FVKESK. J lost 5 bases, V lost 4 bases, and 11 bases had no gene match. Written as DNA, the CDR3 is TGTGCCAGCAGCCCCGGACTAGCGGGATTAGTGGCGGAGACCCAGTACTTC. Protein: CASSPGLAGLVAETQYF.

The CDR3 region is CASSYYRNTGELFF. The CDR3 DNA reads TGCGCCAGCTCGTACTACAGGAACACCGGGGAGCTGTTTTTT. This chain uses TRBV5-1 with TRBJ2-2, with D uncertain. The CDR3 is 14 residues long. Germline assignment: CDR1 SGHRS and CDR2 YFSETQ. V was clipped by 7 bases and J by 1 base, with 11 bases between them. Based on the CDR3 plus reference TRBV5-1 and TRBJ2-2, the full variable domain is KAGVTQTPRYLIKTRGQQVTLSCSPISGHRSVSWYQQTPGQGLQFLFEYFSETQRNKGNFPGRFSGRQFSNSRSEMNVSTLELGDSALYLCASSYYRNTGELFFGEGSRLTVL.

This chain's CDR3 is CAIRRLTGTSGNTIYF. The CDR3 DNA is TGTGCCATCAGACGGTTGACCGGGACATCGGGAAACACCATATATTTT. The chain couples TRBV10-3 to TRBJ1-3, with D maybe TRBD1 (6 bases). Germline CDR1 reads ENHRY; CDR2 reads SYGVKD. CDR3 size: 16 residues. Trimming removed 6 bases from V and 4 bases from J, with 19 bases in between.

This clone was detected only once. CDR3 nucleotide sequence: TGCAGCGTTGCCGGTCATGTCCTCTCTGGGGCCAACGTCCTGACTTTC. This sequence encodes CSVAGHVLSGANVLTF. This chain uses TRBV29-1 with TRBJ2-6; D unresolved. The germline V and J ends were trimmed by 4 bases and 0 bases, with 13 bases remaining between them. Per the germline V gene, CDR1 is SQVTM and CDR2 is ANQGSEA. CDR3 length equals 16 residues.

This rearrangement joins TRBV27 to TRBJ1-2, with D possibly matching TRBD1 (6 bases). Germline CDR1 and CDR2: MNHEY and SMNVEV (reference sequence). The CDR3 runs to 14 residues. Trimming pared 0 bases from V and 8 bases from J, leaving 13 bases between. CDR3 region: CASSLSGGLGGYTF. In DNA, the CDR3 is TGTGCCAGCAGTTTATCTGGGGGCCTCGGCGGCTACACCTTC.

The table lists this clone with a count of one. The chain couples TRBV5-1 to TRBJ1-5; D is perhaps TRBD1 (6 bases). This CDR3 region has 14 residues. The V gene's germline CDR1 is SGHRS and CDR2 YFSETQ. Between the trimmed V and J ends, which lost 4 bases and 8 bases, there was a span of 16 bases. CDR3 in DNA: TGCGCCAGCAGCCCCAGGGGCGGTGAGGAGCCCCAGCATTTT. Its protein product is CASSPRGGEEPQHF.

The chain recombines TRBV29-1 with TRBJ1-5; D unclear. Germline V CDR1 and CDR2: SQVTM, ANQGSEA. The V end lost 4 bases, the J end lost 6 bases, and 13 bases lay between the germline ends. CDR3 length: 13 amino acids. The CDR3 is CSVVTGLGQPQHF. Here the CDR3 DNA reads TGCAGCGTTGTGACTGGGCTCGGTCAGCCCCAGCATTTT.

V gene TRBV5-6 combines with J gene TRBJ1-4; tentative D call: TRBD1 (6 bases). V lost 1 base, J lost 7 bases, and 8 bases lay in between. The CDR3 contains 13 residues. CDR1 is SGHDT and CDR2 is YYEEEE in the germline V gene. The CDR3 DNA reads TGTGCCAGCAGCTTGTCGGGGGCTGAAAAACTGTTTTTT. Translated, it gives CASSLSGAEKLFF. The entire variable domain, with the rest obtained from reference TRBV5-6 and TRBJ1-4, is as follows: DAGVTQSPTHLIKTRGQQVTLRCSPKSGHDTVSWYQQALGQGPQFIFQYYEEEERQRGNFPDRFSGHQFPNYSSELNVNALLLGDSALYLCASSLSGAEKLFFGSGTQLSVL.

This clone showed up just once. This chain links TRBV10-3 with TRBJ1-2; D is possibly TRBD1 (5 bases). CDR1 is ENHRY, CDR2 SYGVKD, per germline. With 11 bases removed from V and 7 bases from J, the gap between germline ends came to 20 bases. The CDR3 contains 13 residues. CDR3 protein: CAASRQFGAGYTF. The CDR3 region has the DNA TGTGCCGCCTCAAGACAGTTTGGGGCTGGCTACACCTTC.

The chain carries TRBV7-8 and TRBJ2-3, with 10 bases identical to TRBD2. Trimming removed 1 base from V and 6 bases from J; junction bases left unmatched: 10. The CDR3 consists of 17 residues. Per the germline V gene, CDR1 is SGHVS and CDR2 is FQNEAQ. The DNA for the CDR3 is TGTGCCAGCAGCTTAGAGATAGCGGGAGGTATTATGGATACGCAGTATTTT. Translation gives CASSLEIAGGIMDTQYF.

The rearrangement joins TRBV5-1 to TRBJ2-3, with D perhaps matching TRBD2 (6 bases). Germline V gene data show CDR1 as SGHRS and CDR2 as YFSETQ. There are 15 residues in the CDR3. Deletions cut 0 bases from V and 4 bases from J, with 12 bases between. The CDR3 nucleotides read TGCGCCAGCAGCTTGGACTGGAGGGTAGCAGATACGCAGTATTTT. Protein product: CASSLDWRVADTQYF.

This rearrangement joins TRBV19 to TRBJ1-5; tentatively, D is TRBD1 (6 bases). The CDR3 is 14 residues long. Trimming stripped 6 bases from V and 4 bases from J, with 13 bases between. Germline V lookup: CDR1 LNHDA, CDR2 SQIVND (reference sequence). The CDR3 spells CASRGSTGNQPQHF. In nucleotides, the CDR3 is TGTGCCAGTAGAGGTTCAACAGGGAATCAGCCCCAGCATTTT.

The genes are TRBV4-2 and TRBJ1-2; TRBD1 matches at 10 bases. The CDR3 has 16 residues. In germline, CDR1 is LGHNA, CDR2 YNFKEQ. Trimming at V came to 6 bases and at J to 7 bases, leaving 14 bases not matched to a gene. The CDR3 DNA reads as TGTGCCAGCAGTCGGGTCCCGGGACAGGGGCACTCTGGCTACACCTTC. It encodes CASSRVPGQGHSGYTF.

V gene TRBV6-5 combines with J gene TRBJ1-6; D is ambiguous. CDR3 length: 14 residues. Trimming took off 8 bases at V and 5 bases at J, with 13 bases between the two ends. Germline CDR1 is MNHEY and CDR2 is SVGAGI. The CDR3 sequence is CASFARRDNSPLHF. The CDR3 nucleotides read TGTGCCAGCTTCGCCCGACGGGATAATTCACCCCTCCACTTT.

The CDR3 is CASRPGQIAGGPRNEQFF. In nucleotides, the CDR3 is TGTGCCAGCAGACCGGGACAAATAGCGGGAGGGCCGAGAAATGAGCAGTTCTTC. The genes are TRBV28 and TRBJ2-1, with TRBD2 matching 11 bases. The germline CDR1 and CDR2 sequences are MDHEN and SYDVKM. The length of the CDR3 is 18 residues. V trimming: 6 bases; J trimming: 7 bases; junction bases outside the gene matches: 17.

The chain is built from TRBV29-1 and TRBJ1-4; TRBD1 is a possible D gene (6 bases). The germline V and J ends were trimmed by 4 bases and 5 bases, with 14 bases remaining between them. The germline V gene encodes CDR1 SQVTM and CDR2 ANQGSEA. The CDR3 runs to 14 residues. This CDR3 reads CSVVVRGGNEKLFF. CDR3 nucleotides: TGCAGCGTTGTGGTGAGGGGGGGGAATGAAAAACTGTTTTTT.

The chain links TRBV21-1 to TRBJ2-1; whether TRBD1, the table's D call, matches the DNA was not checked. TRBV21-1 is a recognized pseudogene. The CDR3 is 17 residues long. Here the CDR3 DNA reads TGTGCCAGCAGTGATCGAACCGGGACAGGTTCCTACAATGAGCAGTTCTTC. This translates into CASSDRTGTGSYNEQFF.

This sequence joins TRBV28 and TRBJ1-4; D remains unclear. The V end lost 7 bases, the J end lost 3 bases, and 12 bases lay between the germline ends. Per the germline V gene, CDR1 is MDHEN and CDR2 is SYDVKM. CDR3 length: 14 amino acids. The CDR3 region is CASTPLGANEKLFF. CDR3 nucleotides: TGTGCCAGCACCCCGCTTGGGGCTAATGAAAAACTGTTTTTT.